This record covers a single T cell receptor beta chain. TCRdb's table, derived via immunoSEQ multiplex PCR, lists solely in-frame clones and lacks some. The sample has 70,000 to 95,000 clones, 90% to 95% seen once. The CDR3 runs 14 residues. The germline gives CDR1 MNHNS, CDR2 SASEGT. V lost 4 bases, J lost 5 bases, and 7 bases stayed unmatched. This record belongs to a study of technical replicates of blood from a handful of donors. The chain combines TRBV6-1 with TRBJ2-5; 7 positions match TRBD1. This TCR was sampled from a human donor in good health. Sequenced sample: T cells isolated from PBMCs. CDR3 sequence reads: CASSGRGRGETQYF. Written as DNA, the CDR3 is TGTGCCAGCAGTGGCCGGGGCAGGGGGGAGACCCAGTACTTC.